Given below is one TCR beta chain in context. What antigen it recognizes has not been identified. Base qualities are not at hand, and no much larger clone is one base apart. Using the deep immunoSEQ assay, multiplex PCR amplified TCR CDR3 regions from genomic DNA. Extracted genomic DNA from each cell subset was spread evenly across all wells of several immunoSEQ 96-well plates, with each plate serving as a replicate. Each replicate PCR for unsorted PBMC received 300 to 350 ng genomic DNA, equal to 30,000 to 35,000 T cell genomes. Ten immunoSEQ deep assay plates were used to sequence unsorted PBMC genomic DNA. Purified libraries were quantified with a Qubit 3.0 fluorometer, sized on a Bioanalyzer 2100, and re-quantified with the KAPA Library Quantification kit. Every immunoSEQ 96-well plate was sequenced on a dedicated single-read 150-cycle Illumina NextSeq 550 flow cell. Per the source publication's procedure: Because only junctional sequences without quality scores were contained in the immunoSEQ output, filtering matching that applied to full-length reads could not be performed. Sequences were annotated with PyIR, a Python wrapper for IgBLAST v1.9, using IMGT germline references to assign V/J genes and CDR3. Any read was removed if the V/J assignment was weak (E-value above 1e-6), the CDR3 was missing, or the read contained stop codons, out-of-frame junctions, or ambiguous translated residues. V3J clonotypes were defined by identical inferred V gene, J gene, and CDR3 amino acid sequence. Percentage overlap between repertoires was computed as shared unique clonotypes divided by the size of the smaller repertoire. Richness of each repertoire was evaluated using RTK rarefaction, the Chao1 estimator, and Recon v2.1 estimates of unobserved clonotypes. TCRdb stores this immuneACCESS table with in-frame sequences only. Part of the clones is absent; in the studies checked, under half of the shortfall reflects unresolved V genes, and no reason is known for the rest. From that table come the V and J calls and clone size; the DNA was used to work out D and trimming. Here the sample has 470,000 or so clones; about 72% occur a single time. The top ten hold around 12% of the sample.

The sample belongs to a study of shared clonotypes between healthy human individuals (dated by TCRdb to about 2020). The study in broad terms: The cohort comprised a couple of women and a few men aged 18 to 49 years. Each donor's leukapheresis produced roughly between roughly 0.85 and 9.5 billion PBMCs. Different laboratories and diverse techniques were used to prepare libraries and sequence TCR repertoires, to increase sequencing depth and limit assay-specific biases. To estimate repertoire size and how much clonotype sharing occurs between individuals, the study deeply sequenced the blood TCR repertoires of 5 or 6 healthy adults.

Overall results and qualifications from the work: Based on pairwise subsampling, the degree of clonotype sharing among donors was expected to be affected by sequencing depth. Only blood was sampled, and tissue TCR repertoires likely differ from those in blood. The small number of donors limited the genetic and exposure-history diversity represented.

The germline V and J ends show losses of 5 bases and 5 bases respectively, and no gene match explains 11 bases of the junction. The CDR3 numbers 16 residues from cysteine through phenylalanine. Just CDR3 DNA is preserved here, 48 bases in frame from base 1. The germline V gene (reference sequence) sets CDR1 to SEHNR and CDR2 to FQNEAQ. The donors were healthy, HIV-negative adults who had no recently reported acute infections or vaccinations. All donors were Caucasian adults living in Nashville, Tennessee, USA. For unsorted samples, 100 million or so PBMCs were counted, and genomic DNA was extracted using the QIAamp DNA Blood Mini kit. After blood collection by leukapheresis, PBMCs were isolated using Ficoll-Histopaque density gradient centrifugation and then cryopreserved in the vapor phase of liquid nitrogen.

Material: PBMCs. This TCR derives from a middle-aged woman in good health. Some clones in this sample may be carry-over from other donors' samples. In this chain, TRBV7-9 is recombined with TRBJ2-5; 10 nucleotides in the junction match TRBD2. The CDR3 loop reads CASSLGASGSGETQYF. In nucleotide form, the sequence is TGTGCCAGCAGCCTTGGGGCTAGCGGGAGTGGGGAGACCCAGTACTTC.